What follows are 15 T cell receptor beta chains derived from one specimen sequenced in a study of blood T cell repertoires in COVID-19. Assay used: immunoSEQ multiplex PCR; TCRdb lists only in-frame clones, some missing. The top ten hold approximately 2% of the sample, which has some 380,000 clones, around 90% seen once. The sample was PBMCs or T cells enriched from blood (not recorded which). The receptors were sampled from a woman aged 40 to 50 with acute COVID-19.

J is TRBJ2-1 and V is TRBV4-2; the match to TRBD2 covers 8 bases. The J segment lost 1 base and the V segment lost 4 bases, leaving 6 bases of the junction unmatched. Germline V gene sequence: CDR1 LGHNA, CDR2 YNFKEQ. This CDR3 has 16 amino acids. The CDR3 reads CASSPSGTRSYNEQFF. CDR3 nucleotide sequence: TGTGCCAGCAGCCCCTCAGGGACTAGGTCCTACAATGAGCAGTTCTTC.

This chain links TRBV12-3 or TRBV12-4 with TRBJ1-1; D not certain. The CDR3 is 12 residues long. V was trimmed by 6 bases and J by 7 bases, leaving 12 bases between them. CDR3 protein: CASSGMWGEAFF. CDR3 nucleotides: TGTGCCAGCAGCGGGATGTGGGGTGAAGCTTTCTTT.

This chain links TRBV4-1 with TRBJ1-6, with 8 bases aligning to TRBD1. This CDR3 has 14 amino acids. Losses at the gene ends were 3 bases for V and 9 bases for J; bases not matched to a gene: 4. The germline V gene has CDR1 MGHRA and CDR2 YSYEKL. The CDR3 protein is CASSQTGAGSPLHF. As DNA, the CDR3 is TGCGCCAGCAGCCAGACAGGGGCGGGTTCACCCCTCCACTTT.

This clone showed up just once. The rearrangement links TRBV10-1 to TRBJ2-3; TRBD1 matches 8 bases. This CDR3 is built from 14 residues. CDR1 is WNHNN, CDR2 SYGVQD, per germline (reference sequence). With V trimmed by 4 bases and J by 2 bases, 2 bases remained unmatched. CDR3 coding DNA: TGCGCCAGCAGTGGACAGGGGCACACAGATACGCAGTATTTT. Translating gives CASSGQGHTDTQYF.

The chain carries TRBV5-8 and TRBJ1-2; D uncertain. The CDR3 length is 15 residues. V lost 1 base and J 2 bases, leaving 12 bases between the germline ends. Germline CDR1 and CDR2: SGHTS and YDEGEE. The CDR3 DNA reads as TGTGCCAGCAGCTTGTTCTCGGGGTCCAACTATGGCTACACCTTC. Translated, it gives CASSLFSGSNYGYTF.

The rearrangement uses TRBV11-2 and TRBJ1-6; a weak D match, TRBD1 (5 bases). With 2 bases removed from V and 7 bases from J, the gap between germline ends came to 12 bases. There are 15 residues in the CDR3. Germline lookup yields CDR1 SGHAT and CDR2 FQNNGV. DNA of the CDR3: TGTGCCAGCAGCTTAAACGGGGGACGCAATTCACCCCTCCACTTT. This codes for CASSLNGGRNSPLHF.

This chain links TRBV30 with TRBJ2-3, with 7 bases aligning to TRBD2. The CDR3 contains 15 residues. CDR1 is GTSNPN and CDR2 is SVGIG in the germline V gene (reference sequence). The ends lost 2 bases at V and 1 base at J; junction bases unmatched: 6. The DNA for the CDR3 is TGTGCCTGGAGTATCGGGCTAGCGGGCACAGATACGCAGTATTTT. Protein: CAWSIGLAGTDTQYF.

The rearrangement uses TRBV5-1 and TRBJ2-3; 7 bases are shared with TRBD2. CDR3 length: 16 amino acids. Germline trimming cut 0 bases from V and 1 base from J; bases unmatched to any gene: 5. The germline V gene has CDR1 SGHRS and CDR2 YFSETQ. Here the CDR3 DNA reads TGCGCCAGCAGCTTGGTATCCGCGGGGGGCACAGATACGCAGTATTTT. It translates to CASSLVSAGGTDTQYF.

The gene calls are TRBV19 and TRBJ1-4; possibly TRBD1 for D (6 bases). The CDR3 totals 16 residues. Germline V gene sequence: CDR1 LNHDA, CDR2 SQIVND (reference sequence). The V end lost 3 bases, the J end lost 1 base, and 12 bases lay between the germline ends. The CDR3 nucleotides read TGTGCCAGTAGTATTTCGGGGGGCCTAACTAATGAAAAACTGTTTTTT. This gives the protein CASSISGGLTNEKLFF. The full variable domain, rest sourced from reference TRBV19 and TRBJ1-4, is DGGITQSPKYLFRKEGQNVTLSCEQNLNHDAMYWYRQDPGQGLRLIYYSQIVNDFQKGDIAEGYSVSREKKESFPLTVTSAQKNPTAFYLCASSISGGLTNEKLFFGSGTQLSVL.

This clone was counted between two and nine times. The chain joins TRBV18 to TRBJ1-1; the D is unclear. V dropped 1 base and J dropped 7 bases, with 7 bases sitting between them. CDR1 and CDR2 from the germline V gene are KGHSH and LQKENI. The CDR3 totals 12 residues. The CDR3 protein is CASSPRRDEAFF. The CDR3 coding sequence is TGTGCCAGCTCACCACGTCGGGATGAAGCTTTCTTT. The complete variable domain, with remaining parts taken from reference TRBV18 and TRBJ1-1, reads NAGVMQNPRHLVRRRGQEARLRCSPMKGHSHVYWYRQLPEEGLKFMVYLQKENIIDESGMPKERFSAEFPKEGPSILRIQQVVRGDSAAYFCASSPRRDEAFFGQGTRLTVV.

This chain's CDR3 is CASSLRGGNYGYTF. The CDR3 DNA reads as TGTGCCAGCAGTTTACGGGGAGGTAACTATGGCTACACCTTC. The chain couples TRBV27 to TRBJ1-2, with D unclear. The V gene lost 2 bases and the J gene lost 1 base, with 8 bases spanning the gap. Germline V gene sequence: CDR1 MNHEY, CDR2 SMNVEV (reference sequence). CDR3 length equals 14 residues.

As DNA, the CDR3 is TGCGCCAGCAGCCAGAAGCTAAATGAGCAGTTCTTC. As protein: CASSQKLNEQFF. The J gene is TRBJ2-1, the V gene TRBV4-1; no definite D call. Germline loops: CDR1 MGHRA, CDR2 YSYEKL. The CDR3 covers 12 residues. V lost 3 bases and J lost 7, with 7 bases in between.

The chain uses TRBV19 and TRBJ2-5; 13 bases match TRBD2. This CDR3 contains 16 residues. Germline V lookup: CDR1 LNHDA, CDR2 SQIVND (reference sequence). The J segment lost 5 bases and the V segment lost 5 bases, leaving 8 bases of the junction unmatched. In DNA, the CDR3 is TGTGCCAGTAGTGCTCGGACTAGCGGGGGCTCTGAGACCCAGTACTTC. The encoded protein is CASSARTSGGSETQYF.

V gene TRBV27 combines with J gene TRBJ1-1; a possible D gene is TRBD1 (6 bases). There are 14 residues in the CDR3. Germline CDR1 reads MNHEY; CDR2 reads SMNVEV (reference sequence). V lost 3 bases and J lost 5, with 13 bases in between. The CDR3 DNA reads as TGTGCCAGCAGTTTCGAGGGGAGGGGGACTGAAGCTTTCTTT. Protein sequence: CASSFEGRGTEAFF.

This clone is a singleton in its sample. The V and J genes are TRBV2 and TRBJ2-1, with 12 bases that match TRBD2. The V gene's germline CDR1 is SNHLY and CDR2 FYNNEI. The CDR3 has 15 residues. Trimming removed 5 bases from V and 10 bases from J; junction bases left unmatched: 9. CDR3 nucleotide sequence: TGTGCCAGCAGTCCCGGACTAGCGGGGCCATTAGAGCAGTTCTTC. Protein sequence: CASSPGLAGPLEQFF.